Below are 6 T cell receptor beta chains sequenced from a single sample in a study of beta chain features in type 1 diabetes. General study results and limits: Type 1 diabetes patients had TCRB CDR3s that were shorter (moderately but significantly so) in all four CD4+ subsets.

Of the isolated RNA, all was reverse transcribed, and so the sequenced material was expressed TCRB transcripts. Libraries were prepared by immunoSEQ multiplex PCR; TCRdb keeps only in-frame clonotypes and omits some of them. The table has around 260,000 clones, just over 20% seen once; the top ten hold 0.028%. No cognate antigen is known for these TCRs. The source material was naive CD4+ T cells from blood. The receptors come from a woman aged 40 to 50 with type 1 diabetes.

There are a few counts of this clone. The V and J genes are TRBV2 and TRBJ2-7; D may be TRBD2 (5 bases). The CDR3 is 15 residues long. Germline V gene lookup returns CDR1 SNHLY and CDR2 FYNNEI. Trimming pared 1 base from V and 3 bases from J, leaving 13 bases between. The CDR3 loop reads CASSEGLVRGYEQYF. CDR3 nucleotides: TGTGCCAGCAGTGAAGGCCTAGTTCGGGGCTACGAGCAGTACTTC.

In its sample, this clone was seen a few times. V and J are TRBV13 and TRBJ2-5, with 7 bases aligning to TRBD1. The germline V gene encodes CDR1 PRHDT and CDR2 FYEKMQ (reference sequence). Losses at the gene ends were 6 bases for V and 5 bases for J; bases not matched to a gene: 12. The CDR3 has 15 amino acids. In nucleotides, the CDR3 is TGTGCCAGCAGTCAAAGACAGGGTCGAGGGGAGACCCAGTACTTC. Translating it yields CASSQRQGRGETQYF.

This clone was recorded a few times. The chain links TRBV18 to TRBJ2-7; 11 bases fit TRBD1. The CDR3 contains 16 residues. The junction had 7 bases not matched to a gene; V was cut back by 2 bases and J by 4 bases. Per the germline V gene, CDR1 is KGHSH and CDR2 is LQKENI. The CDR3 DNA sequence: TGTGCCAGCTCACCAGGACAGGGGGCTAATGGGTACGAGCAGTACTTC. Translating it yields CASSPGQGANGYEQYF.

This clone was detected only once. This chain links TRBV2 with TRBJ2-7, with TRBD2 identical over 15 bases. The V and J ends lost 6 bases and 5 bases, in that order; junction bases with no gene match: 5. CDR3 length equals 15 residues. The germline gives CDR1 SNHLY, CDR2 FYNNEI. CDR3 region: CASSVGLAGGNEQYF. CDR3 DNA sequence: TGTGCCAGCAGCGTGGGACTAGCGGGAGGAAACGAGCAGTACTTC.

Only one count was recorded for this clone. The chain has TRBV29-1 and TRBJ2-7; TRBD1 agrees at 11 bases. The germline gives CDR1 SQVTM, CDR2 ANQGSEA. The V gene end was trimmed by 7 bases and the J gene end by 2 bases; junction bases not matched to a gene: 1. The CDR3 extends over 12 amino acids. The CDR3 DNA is TGCAGCGGGGGACAGGGGGCCTACGAGCAGTACTTC. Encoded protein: CSGGQGAYEQYF.

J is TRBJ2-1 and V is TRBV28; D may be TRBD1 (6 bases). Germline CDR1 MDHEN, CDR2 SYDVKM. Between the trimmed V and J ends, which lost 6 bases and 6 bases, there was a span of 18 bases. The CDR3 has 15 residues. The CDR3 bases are TGTGCCAGCAGCCAAAGACAGGTTGTAGGCAATGAGCAGTTCTTC. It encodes CASSQRQVVGNEQFF.